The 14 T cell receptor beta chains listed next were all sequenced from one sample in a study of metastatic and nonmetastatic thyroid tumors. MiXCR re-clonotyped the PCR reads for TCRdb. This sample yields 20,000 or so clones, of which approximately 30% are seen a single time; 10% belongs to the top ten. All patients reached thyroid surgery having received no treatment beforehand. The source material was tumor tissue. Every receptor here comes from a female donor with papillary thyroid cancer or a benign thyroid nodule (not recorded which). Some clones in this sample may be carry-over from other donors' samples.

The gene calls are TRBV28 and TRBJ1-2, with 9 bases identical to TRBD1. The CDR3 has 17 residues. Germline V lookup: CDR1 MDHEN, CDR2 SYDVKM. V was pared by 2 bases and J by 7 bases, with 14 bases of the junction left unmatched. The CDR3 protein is CASSLIGWTGDGPGYTF. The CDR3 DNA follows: TGTGCCAGCAGTTTAATAGGTTGGACAGGGGACGGTCCTGGCTACACCTTC.

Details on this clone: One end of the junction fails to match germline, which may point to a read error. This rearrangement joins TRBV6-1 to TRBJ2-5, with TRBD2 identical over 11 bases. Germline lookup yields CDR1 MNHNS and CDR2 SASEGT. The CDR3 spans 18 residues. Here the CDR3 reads CAISEGLAGRWGQETQYF. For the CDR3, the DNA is TGTGCCATCAGTGAAGGACTAGCGGGTCGATGGGGCCAAGAGACCCAGTACTTC.

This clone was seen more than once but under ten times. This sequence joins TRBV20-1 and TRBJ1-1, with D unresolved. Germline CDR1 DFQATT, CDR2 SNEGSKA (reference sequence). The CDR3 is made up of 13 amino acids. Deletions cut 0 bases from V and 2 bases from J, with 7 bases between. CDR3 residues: CSARDGENTEAFF. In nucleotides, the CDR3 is TGCAGTGCTAGAGATGGGGAAAACACTGAAGCTTTCTTT.

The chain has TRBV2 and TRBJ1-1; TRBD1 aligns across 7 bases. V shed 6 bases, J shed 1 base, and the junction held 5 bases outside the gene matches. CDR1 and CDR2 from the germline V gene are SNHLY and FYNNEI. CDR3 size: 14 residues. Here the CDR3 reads CASRNRGENTEAFF. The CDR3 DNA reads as TGTGCCAGCAGGAACAGGGGAGAGAACACTGAAGCTTTCTTT.

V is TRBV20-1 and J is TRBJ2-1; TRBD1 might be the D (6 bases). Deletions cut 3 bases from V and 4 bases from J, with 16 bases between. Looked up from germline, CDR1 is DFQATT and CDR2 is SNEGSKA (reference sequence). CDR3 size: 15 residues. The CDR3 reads CSARGAQEKYNEQFF. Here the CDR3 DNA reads TGCAGTGCTAGGGGGGCACAGGAGAAATACAATGAGCAGTTCTTC.

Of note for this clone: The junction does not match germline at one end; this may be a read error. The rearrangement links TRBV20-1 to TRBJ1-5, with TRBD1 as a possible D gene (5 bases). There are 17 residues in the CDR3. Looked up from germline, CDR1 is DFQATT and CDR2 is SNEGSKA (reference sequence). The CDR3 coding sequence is TGCATTGCTAGGGCTTCCCGGGGGACTTTTCGGGATCAGCCCCAGCATTTT. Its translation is CIARASRGTFRDQPQHF.

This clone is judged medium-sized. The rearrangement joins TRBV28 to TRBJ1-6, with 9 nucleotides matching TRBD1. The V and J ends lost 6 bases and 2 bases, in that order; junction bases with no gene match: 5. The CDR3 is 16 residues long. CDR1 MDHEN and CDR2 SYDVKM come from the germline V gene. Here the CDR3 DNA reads TGTGCCAGCAGGTACAGGGGGCGTACCTATAATTCACCCCTCCACTTT. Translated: CASRYRGRTYNSPLHF.

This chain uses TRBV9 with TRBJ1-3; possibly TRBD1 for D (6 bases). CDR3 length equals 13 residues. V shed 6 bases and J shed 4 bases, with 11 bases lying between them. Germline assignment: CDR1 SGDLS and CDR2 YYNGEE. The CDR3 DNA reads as TGTGCCAGCAACCCAGGGGCCGGAAACACCATATATTTT. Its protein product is CASNPGAGNTIYF. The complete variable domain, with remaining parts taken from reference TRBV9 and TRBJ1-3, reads DSGVTQTPKHLITATGQRVTLRCSPRSGDLSVYWYQQSLDQGLQFLIQYYNGEERAKGNILERFSAQQFPDLHSELNLSSLELGDSALYFCASNPGAGNTIYFGEGSWLTVV.

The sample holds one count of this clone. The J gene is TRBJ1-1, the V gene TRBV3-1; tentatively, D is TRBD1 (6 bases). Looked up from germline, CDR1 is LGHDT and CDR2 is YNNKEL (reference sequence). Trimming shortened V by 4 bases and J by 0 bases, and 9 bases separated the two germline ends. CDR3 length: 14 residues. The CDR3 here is CASSLGQLNTEAFF. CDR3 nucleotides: TGTGCCAGCAGCCTTGGACAGCTGAACACTGAAGCTTTCTTT.

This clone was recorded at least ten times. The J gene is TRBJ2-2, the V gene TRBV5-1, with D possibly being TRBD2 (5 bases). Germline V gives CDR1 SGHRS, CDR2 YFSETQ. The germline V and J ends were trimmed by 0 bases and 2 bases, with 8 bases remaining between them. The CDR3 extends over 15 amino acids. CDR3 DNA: TGCGCCAGCAGCTTGGCAGCGGCTAACACCGGGGAGCTGTTTTTT. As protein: CASSLAAANTGELFF.

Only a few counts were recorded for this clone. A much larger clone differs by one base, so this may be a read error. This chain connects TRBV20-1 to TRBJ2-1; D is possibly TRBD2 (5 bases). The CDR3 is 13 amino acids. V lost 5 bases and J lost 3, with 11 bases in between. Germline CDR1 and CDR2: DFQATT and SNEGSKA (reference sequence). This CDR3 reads CSAPRRFYNEQFF. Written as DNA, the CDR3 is TGCAGTGCTCCTAGGAGGTTCTACAATGAGCAGTTCTTC.

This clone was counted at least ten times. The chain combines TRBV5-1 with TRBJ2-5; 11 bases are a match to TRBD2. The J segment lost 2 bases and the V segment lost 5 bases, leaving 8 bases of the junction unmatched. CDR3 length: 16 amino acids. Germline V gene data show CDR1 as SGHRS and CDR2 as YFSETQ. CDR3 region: CASRTSGSSGQETQYF. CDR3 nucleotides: TGCGCCAGCAGAACTAGCGGGAGTTCAGGGCAAGAGACCCAGTACTTC.

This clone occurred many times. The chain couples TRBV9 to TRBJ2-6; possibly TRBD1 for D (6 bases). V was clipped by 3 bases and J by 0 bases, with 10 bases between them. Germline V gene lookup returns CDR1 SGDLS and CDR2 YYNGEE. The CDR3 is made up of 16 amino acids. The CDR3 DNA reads TGTGCCAGCAGCGCAGGACAGCGCTCTGGGGCCAACGTCCTGACTTTC. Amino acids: CASSAGQRSGANVLTF.

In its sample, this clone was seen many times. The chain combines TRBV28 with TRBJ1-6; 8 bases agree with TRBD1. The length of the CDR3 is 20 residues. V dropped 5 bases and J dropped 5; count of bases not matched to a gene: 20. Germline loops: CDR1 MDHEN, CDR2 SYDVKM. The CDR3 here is CASSITSGGAWRFDNSPLHF. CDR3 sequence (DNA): TGTGCCAGCAGTATTACTTCAGGGGGCGCATGGAGATTTGATAATTCACCCCTCCACTTT.